The next 18 T cell receptor beta chains were all read from a single sample in a study of blood T cells in healthy people across ages. Sample-barcoded 5' priming and a J-beta primer mix drove a second PCR of about 7 to 12 cycles. One entry per CDR3 protein, called by TCRdb with MiXCR from the 5' RACE reads. The repertoire holds some 1.5 million distinct CDR3 sequences, 28% seen once, with 7.7% in the top ten. Sequencing was done on a sample of blood. Receptor source: a woman between 25 and 40 years old in good health.

This clonotype appeared many times. The chain couples TRBV7-6 to TRBJ2-7; 7 positions agree with TRBD2. The CDR3 has 15 residues. V shed 2 bases and J 1 base; nucleotides not matched to a gene: 5. Germline CDR1 reads SGHVS; CDR2 reads FNYEAQ. CDR3 sequence: CASSLSLGGSYEQYF. The CDR3 DNA is TGTGCCAGCAGCTTAAGTCTCGGGGGGTCCTACGAGCAGTACTTC.

This clonotype was observed many times. V and J are TRBV5-1 and TRBJ1-2; no definite D call. The CDR3 sequence is 12 residues long. The germline gives CDR1 SGHRS, CDR2 YFSETQ. Trimming shortened V by 3 bases and J by 6 bases, and 9 bases separated the two germline ends. The CDR3 spells CASSSAIDGYTF. Here the CDR3 DNA reads TGCGCCAGCAGCTCTGCTATAGATGGCTACACCTTC.

The chain links TRBV12-3 or TRBV12-4 to TRBJ2-5, with TRBD1 identical over 8 bases. The CDR3 runs to 15 residues. The trim removed 3 bases at V and 3 bases at J, leaving 6 bases unmatched. CDR3 protein: CASSFGQGGEETQYF. The CDR3 DNA follows: TGTGCCAGCAGTTTCGGACAGGGAGGCGAAGAGACCCAGTACTTC.

This clonotype was observed many times. This chain links TRBV20-1 with TRBJ2-5, with D tentatively TRBD1 (5 bases). Trimming cost V 3 bases and J 2 bases, with 16 bases left between them. Germline loops: CDR1 DFQATT, CDR2 SNEGSKA (reference sequence). The CDR3 is 15 residues long. The CDR3, as DNA: TGCAGTGCTAGGGGGCCTCTAGTAACTCAAGAGACCCAGTACTTC. As protein: CSARGPLVTQETQYF.

This clonotype has a handful of counts. This may come from a read error, since a much larger clone is one base off. CDR3 loop: CSARWGNEQFF. The CDR3 DNA reads as TGCAGTGCTAGATGGGGAAATGAGCAGTTCTTC. This chain uses TRBV20-1 with TRBJ2-1; no firm D call. V was clipped by 2 bases and J by 7 bases, with 6 bases between them. The CDR3 is made up of 11 amino acids. Germline values: CDR1 DFQATT, CDR2 SNEGSKA (reference sequence).

This clonotype was found a few times. The V gene is TRBV2, the J gene TRBJ2-5; possible D gene TRBD1, 6 bases. The J call is uncertain, as TRBJ2-7 better fits the DNA end. Germline-derived CDR1 and CDR2 are SNHLY and FYNNEI. The length of the CDR3 is 11 residues. CDR3 nucleotides: TGTGCCAGCAAGGGGGTGGCCGAGCAGTACTTC. Translating gives CASKGVAEQYF.

This sequence joins TRBV4-1 and TRBJ1-5, with D perhaps TRBD1 (5 bases). This CDR3 has 17 residues. V was pared by 1 base and J by 3 bases, with 16 bases between. Germline lookup yields CDR1 MGHRA and CDR2 YSYEKL. CDR3 loop: CASSQVPESGFNQPQHF. The CDR3, as DNA: TGCGCCAGCAGCCAAGTCCCTGAATCAGGGTTCAATCAGCCCCAGCATTTT.

This rearrangement joins TRBV30 to TRBJ1-2, with 8 bases identical to TRBD1. V was clipped by 3 bases and J by 6 bases; unmatched bases: 12. The CDR3 has 15 residues. Germline values: CDR1 GTSNPN, CDR2 SVGIG (reference sequence). CDR3 sequence (DNA): TGTGCCTGGAGCCAAGGACAGGGTCTAACCCATGGCTACACCTTC. It is translated as CAWSQGQGLTHGYTF.

This clonotype was seen more than once but under ten times. The rearrangement uses TRBV19 and TRBJ1-1; no clear D. This CDR3 has 12 amino acids. CDR1 LNHDA and CDR2 SQIVND come from the germline V gene (reference sequence). This CDR3 reads CVSRSASTEAFF. Here the CDR3 DNA reads TGTGTTTCTCGGTCTGCGAGCACTGAAGCTTTCTTT.

This clonotype came up a few times. The chain recombines TRBV7-2 with TRBJ2-3; 13 bases line up with TRBD2. J gave up 2 bases and V 5 bases, and 10 bases lay outside the gene matches. The CDR3 has 18 residues. Germline V CDR1 and CDR2: SGHTA, FQGNSA. This chain's CDR3 is CASSRGTSGMRITDTQYF. CDR3 coding DNA: TGTGCCAGCAGCCGCGGGACTAGCGGGATGCGTATCACAGATACGCAGTATTTT.

As regards this clonotype: A read error may produce the germline difference seen at one junction end. This sequence joins TRBV11-2 and TRBJ2-3, with 8 bases aligning to TRBD2. Per germline, CDR1 SGHAT and CDR2 FQNNGV. This CDR3 spans 15 amino acids. The CDR3 spells CASSGPGLVTDTQFF. CDR3 nucleotide sequence: TGTGCCAGCAGCGGACCGGGACTAGTCACAGATACGCAGTTTTTT. The whole variable domain, filled in from reference TRBV11-2 and TRBJ2-3, reads EAGVAQSPRYKIIEKRQSVAFWCNPISGHATLYWYQQILGQGPKLLIQFQNNGVVDDSQLPKDRFSAERLKGVDSTLKIQPAKLEDSAVYLCASSGPGLVTDTQFFGPGTRLTVL.

This clonotype has only a few counts. V usage is TRBV5-1 and J usage is TRBJ2-1, with D possibly being TRBD2 (6 bases). The V gene lost 0 bases and the J gene lost 1 base, with 14 bases spanning the gap. The V gene's germline CDR1 is SGHRS and CDR2 YFSETQ. The CDR3 consists of 17 residues. The CDR3 region is CASSLAGRRASYNEQFF. DNA of the CDR3: TGCGCCAGCAGCTTGGCCGGTAGGAGGGCATCCTACAATGAGCAGTTCTTC.

The rearrangement uses TRBV11-3 and TRBJ2-2, with 16 nucleotides matching TRBD2. After removal of 0 bases from V and 5 bases from J, the junction contained 6 bases not matched to a gene. The CDR3 consists of 19 residues. Germline assignment: CDR1 SGHNT and CDR2 YENEEA. CDR3 bases: TGTGCCAGCAGCTTAGACGGGACTAGCGGGAGGGCACAGACCGGGGAGCTGTTTTTT. The encoded protein is CASSLDGTSGRAQTGELFF.

The chain links TRBV13 to TRBJ2-2; 8 bases align to TRBD1. V shed 5 bases and J 5 bases; nucleotides not matched to a gene: 10. The CDR3 has 16 amino acids. Germline V lookup: CDR1 PRHDT, CDR2 FYEKMQ (reference sequence). The CDR3 nucleotides are TGTGCCAGCAGCCTGGGGACAGGTTGGGTGACCGGGGAGCTGTTTTTT. It is translated as CASSLGTGWVTGELFF.

This clonotype has at least ten counts. The chain employs TRBV5-1 and TRBJ2-7; tentatively, D is TRBD1 (5 bases). CDR1 SGHRS and CDR2 YFSETQ come from the germline V gene. V gave up 3 bases and J gave up 4 bases, with 11 bases separating them. The CDR3 is 13 residues long. CDR3 sequence reads: CASSSGQDYEQYF. In nucleotides, the CDR3 is TGCGCCAGCAGCTCTGGACAAGATTACGAGCAGTACTTC.

This clonotype was observed a handful of times. The chain joins TRBV5-5 to TRBJ2-1; D possibly corresponds to TRBD1 (5 bases). The germline gives CDR1 SGHKS, CDR2 YYEKEE (reference sequence). CDR3 size: 14 residues. Trimming removed 4 bases at V and 4 bases at J, with 12 bases between. The CDR3 sequence: CASSRGLGYNEQFF. DNA for the CDR3: TGTGCCAGCAGCAGGGGCCTCGGGTACAATGAGCAGTTCTTC.

This clonotype was detected only once. The J gene is TRBJ1-1, the V gene TRBV12-3 or TRBV12-4; perhaps TRBD1 as D (6 bases). V gave up 6 bases and J gave up 6 bases, with 14 bases separating them. The CDR3 totals 13 residues. The CDR3 DNA reads TGTGCCAGCAGCCCACAGGGCCCAGCTGAAGCTTTCTTT. It is translated as CASSPQGPAEAFF.

This clonotype was seen a single time. This may arise from a read error, as a much more abundant clone is one base away. The rearrangement joins TRBV29-1 to TRBJ2-5; 9 bases are a match to TRBD1. The germline gives CDR1 SQVTM, CDR2 ANQGSEA. The CDR3 covers 12 residues. The CDR3 region is CNAVQGAREQYF. The CDR3, as DNA: TGCAACGCTGTACAGGGGGCGCGGGAGCAGTACTTC.